This is a list of T cell receptor beta chains from one sample in a study of shared T cell receptors in the human thymus. Profiled with immunoSEQ multiplex PCR; TCRdb holds only in-frame clones, not every one. The data contain over 650,000 clones, approximately 87% of them singletons. The same sample was also studied in work on human thymus T cells.

The sample was thymocytes. Receptor source: a boy under two years old with a congenital heart defect. Each CDR3 is given with its conserved first and last residue. D genes are given only for firm matches. Not every row has a clone size; where given, it reads once, few, many or a size class.

>TRBJ1-2|TRBV4-3|TRBD1|-
CASSQAEIRGRPSYGYTF
TGCGCCAGCAGCCAAGCCGAAATCAGGGGGCGCCCCTCCTATGGCTACACCTTC
>TRBJ2-1|TRBV7-8|TRBD2|-
CASSLPIVETSGGDEQFF
TGTGCCAGCAGCTTACCTATCGTTGAGACTAGCGGGGGAGATGAGCAGTTCTTC
>TRBJ2-2|TRBV7-8|TRBD2|-
CASSFGRDYTGELFF
TGTGCCAGCAGCTTTGGCAGGGACTATACCGGGGAGCTGTTTTTT
>TRBJ2-7|TRBV28|-|-
CASGTARGSYEQYF
TGTGCCAGCGGGACAGCCCGGGGGTCCTACGAGCAGTACTTC
>TRBJ2-5|TRBV25-1|-|-
CASSESYDEGGETQYF
TGTGCCAGCAGTGAATCCTACGATGAGGGCGGGGAGACCCAGTACTTC
>TRBJ1-2|TRBV6-5|-|-
CASSYFTGLGYGYTF
TGTGCCAGCAGTTACTTTACAGGGCTGGGCTATGGCTACACCTTC
>TRBJ2-7|TRBV4-3|-|-
CASSQDKGLYYEQYF
TGCGCCAGCAGCCAAGATAAGGGACTCTACTACGAGCAGTACTTC
>TRBJ1-1|TRBV15|-|-
CATSTSDTEAFF
TGTGCCACCAGTACTTCTGACACTGAAGCTTTCTTT
>TRBJ2-1|TRBV4-3|-|-
CASSATRNEQFF
TGCGCCAGCAGCGCGACTAGAAATGAGCAGTTCTTC
>TRBJ2-2|TRBV5-4|TRBD1|-
CASSLIWQGETGELFF
TGTGCCAGCAGCTTGATATGGCAGGGGGAAACCGGGGAGCTGTTTTTT
>TRBJ1-1|TRBV5-4|-|-
CASSFRQAYPTVCTEAFF
TGTGCCAGCAGCTTTCGACAGGCGTACCCCACCGTGTGCACTGAAGCTTTCTTT
>TRBJ2-1|TRBV7-9|-|-
CASSLCSYNEQFF
TGTGCCAGCAGCTTATGTTCGTACAATGAGCAGTTCTTC
>TRBJ1-2|TRBV7-2|-|-
CASSLRPGDGYGYTF
TGTGCCAGCAGCTTAAGGCCCGGGGATGGATATGGCTACACCTTC
>TRBJ2-1|TRBV6-1|TRBD1|-
CATRDRDDEQFF
TGTGCCACCCGGGACAGGGACGATGAGCAGTTCTTC
>TRBJ1-3|TRBV9|-|-
CASSVGLKNTIYF
TGTGCCAGCAGCGTAGGGCTGAAAAACACCATATATTTT
>TRBJ2-1|TRBV9|TRBD2|-
CASSVGLAGRNEQFF
TGTGCCAGCAGCGTCGGACTAGCGGGGAGGAATGAGCAGTTCTTC
>TRBJ2-7|TRBV14|TRBD1|-
CASSQDRQGAYEQYF
TGTGCCAGCAGCCAAGATCGACAGGGGGCCTACGAGCAGTACTTC
>TRBJ1-1|TRBV5-4|-|once
CASSRQGIGKAFF
TGTGCCAGCAGTCGGCAGGGGATTGGAAAAGCTTTCTTT
>TRBJ2-7|TRBV19|TRBD1|-
CASSTAISTGNEQYF
TGTGCCAGTAGTACCGCAATTTCGACAGGGAACGAGCAGTACTTC
>TRBJ1-4|TRBV5-1|-|-
CASSLSPDNEKLFF
TGCGCCAGCAGCTTGTCGCCAGATAATGAAAAACTGTTTTTT
>TRBJ2-1|TRBV7-2|TRBD1|-
CASSLADRAPYNEQFF
TGTGCCAGCAGCTTAGCCGACAGGGCCCCGTACAATGAGCAGTTCTTC
>TRBJ2-3|TRBV4-1|TRBD2|-
CASSPAGGKGDTQYF
TGCGCCAGCAGCCCAGCGGGGGGTAAGGGAGATACGCAGTATTTT
>TRBJ1-1|TRBV11-2|-|-
CASSLRDKTAKNTEAFF
TGTGCCAGCAGCTTAAGGGATAAGACAGCGAAGAACACTGAAGCTTTCTTT
>TRBJ2-5|TRBV20-1|-|-
CSARVEETQYF
TGCAGTGCTAGAGTAGAAGAGACCCAGTACTTC
>TRBJ2-7|TRBV18|TRBD1|-
CASSPPRQGYHEQYF
TGTGCCAGCTCACCTCCGCGACAGGGGTACCACGAGCAGTACTTC
>TRBJ2-7|TRBV7-2|-|-
CASSLERRTSYEQYF
TGTGCCAGCAGCTTAGAACGGAGGACGTCCTACGAGCAGTACTTC
>TRBJ2-5|TRBV30|-|-
CAWRVPGAETQYF
TGTGCCTGGAGGGTGCCAGGGGCAGAGACCCAGTACTTC
>TRBJ2-7|TRBV4-3|-|-
CASSQDLGGRRDYEQYF
TGCGCCAGCAGCCAAGATCTCGGGGGGCGACGGGATTACGAGCAGTACTTC